This TCR beta chain was found in a study of kidney transplant recipient with SARS-CoV-2 infection. TCRdb independently ran MiXCR on the reads; one entry per CDR3 protein. The sample includes fewer than 250,000 distinct CDR3 sequences, 29% of them seen just once. Note on this clonotype: It may be a read error: a sequence one base away is much more abundant.

Germline-derived CDR1 and CDR2 are ENHRY and SYGVKD. This CDR3 is 13 amino acids long. The V end lost 7 bases, the J end lost 8 bases, and 16 bases lay between the germline ends. The genes are TRBV10-3 and TRBJ2-3; possible D gene TRBD2, 6 bases. The sequencing used a blood sample, collected at baseline and between days 110 and 120 from a kidney transplant recipient. The origin of this receptor is a male patient aged 25 to 39 who had COVID-19 and was a kidney transplant recipient. The graft donor may be the source of some T cells. The DNA of the CDR3 is TGTGCCATCAAACCACAGTACGGGGGTACGCAGTATTTT. This gives the protein CAIKPQYGGTQYF.